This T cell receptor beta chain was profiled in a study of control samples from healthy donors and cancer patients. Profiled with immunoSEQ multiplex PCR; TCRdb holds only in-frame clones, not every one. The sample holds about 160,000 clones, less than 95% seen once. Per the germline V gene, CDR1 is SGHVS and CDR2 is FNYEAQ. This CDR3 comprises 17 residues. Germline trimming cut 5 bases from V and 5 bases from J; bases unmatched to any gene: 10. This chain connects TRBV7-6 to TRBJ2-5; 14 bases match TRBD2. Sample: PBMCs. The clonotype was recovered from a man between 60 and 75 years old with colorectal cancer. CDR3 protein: CASSRLGLAGAGETQYF. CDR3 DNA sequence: TGTGCCAGCAGCCGCTTGGGACTAGCGGGGGCCGGGGAGACCCAGTACTTC.